This T cell receptor beta chain was obtained from a study of human T cells and chemical hapten exposure. For the study at large: Weekly administration of diphenylcyclopropenone to the scalp of patients continued throughout the roughly 23-week study.

TCRdb re-derived calls from the RACE reads in MiXCR, one entry per CDR3 protein. The table records about 87,000 distinct CDR3 sequences, 9.6% of them present only once. Germline values: CDR1 LGHDT, CDR2 YNNKEL (reference sequence). The CDR3 consists of 13 residues. Trimming shortened V by 3 bases and J by 6 bases, and 9 bases separated the two germline ends. The time point: pre-sensitization, week 0. The treatment here: therapeutic diphenylcyclopropenone sensitization with weekly scalp DPC. This chain links TRBV3-1 with TRBJ2-1; no firm D call. This TCR was sampled from a woman aged 40 to 50 with alopecia areata. Some clones in this sample may be carry-over from other donors' samples. This sample comprised whole blood, obtained in connection with sensitization to the hapten diphenylcyclopropenone (DPC). The CDR3 region is CASSQQPVNEQFF. CDR3 DNA: TGTGCCAGCAGCCAGCAACCCGTCAATGAGCAGTTCTTC.